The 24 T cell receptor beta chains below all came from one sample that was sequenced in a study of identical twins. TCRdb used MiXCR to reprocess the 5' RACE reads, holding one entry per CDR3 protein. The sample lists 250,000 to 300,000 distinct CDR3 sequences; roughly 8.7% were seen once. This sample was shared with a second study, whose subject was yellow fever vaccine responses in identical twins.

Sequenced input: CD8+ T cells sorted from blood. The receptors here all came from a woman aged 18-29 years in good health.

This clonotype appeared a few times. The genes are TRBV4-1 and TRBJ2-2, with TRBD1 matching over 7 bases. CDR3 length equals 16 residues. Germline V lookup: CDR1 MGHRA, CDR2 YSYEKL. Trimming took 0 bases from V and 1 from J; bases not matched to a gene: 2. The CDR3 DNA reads TGCGCCAGCAGCCAAGACGGGACAGAGAACACCGGGGAGCTGTTTTTT. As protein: CASSQDGTENTGELFF.

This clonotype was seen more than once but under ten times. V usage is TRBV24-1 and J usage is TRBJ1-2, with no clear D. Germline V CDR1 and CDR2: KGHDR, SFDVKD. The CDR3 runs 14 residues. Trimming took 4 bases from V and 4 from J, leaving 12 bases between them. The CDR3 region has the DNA TGTGCCACCAGTGACCCCAAGTCAAGCTATGGCTACACCTTC. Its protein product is CATSDPKSSYGYTF.

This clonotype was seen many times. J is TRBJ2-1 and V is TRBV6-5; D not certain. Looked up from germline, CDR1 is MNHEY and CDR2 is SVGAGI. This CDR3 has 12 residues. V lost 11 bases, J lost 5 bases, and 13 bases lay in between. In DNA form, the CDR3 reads TGTGCCTGCCGCGCTGCTCACAATGAGCAGTTCTTC. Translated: CACRAAHNEQFF.

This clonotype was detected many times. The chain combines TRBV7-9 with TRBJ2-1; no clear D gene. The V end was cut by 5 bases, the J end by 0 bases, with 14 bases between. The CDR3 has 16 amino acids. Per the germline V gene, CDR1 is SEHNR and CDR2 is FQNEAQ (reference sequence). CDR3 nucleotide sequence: TGTGCCAGCAGCGACCACATGAGAAGCTCCTACAATGAGCAGTTCTTC. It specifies CASSDHMRSSYNEQFF.

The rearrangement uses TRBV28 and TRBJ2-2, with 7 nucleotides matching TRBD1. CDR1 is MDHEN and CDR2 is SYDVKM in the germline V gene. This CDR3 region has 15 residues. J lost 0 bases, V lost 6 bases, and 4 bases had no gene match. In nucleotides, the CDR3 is TGTGCCAGCAGCACGCAGGGGGCGAACACCGGGGAGCTGTTTTTT. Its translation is CASSTQGANTGELFF.

CDR3 in DNA: TGTGCCAGCAGTGCCGGGACAGGGTCCAATGAGCAGTTCTTC. Translated, it gives CASSAGTGSNEQFF. V usage is TRBV6-4 and J usage is TRBJ2-1; 9 bases map to TRBD1. The junction had 4 bases not matched to a gene; V was cut back by 4 bases and J by 6 bases. The CDR3 spans 14 residues. The germline CDR1 and CDR2 sequences are MRHNA and SNTAGT.

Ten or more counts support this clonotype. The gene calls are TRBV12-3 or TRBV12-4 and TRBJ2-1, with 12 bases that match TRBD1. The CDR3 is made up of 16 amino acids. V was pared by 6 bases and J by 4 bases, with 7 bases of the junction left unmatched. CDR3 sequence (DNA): TGTGCCAGCAGCCAGGGACAGGGGGCTTCTTACAATGAGCAGTTCTTC. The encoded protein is CASSQGQGASYNEQFF.

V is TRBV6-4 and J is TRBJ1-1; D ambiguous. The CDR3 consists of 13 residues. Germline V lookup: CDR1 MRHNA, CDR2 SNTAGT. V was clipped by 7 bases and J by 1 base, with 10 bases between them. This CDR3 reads CASNSGENTEAFF. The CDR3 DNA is TGTGCCAGCAATTCAGGAGAGAACACTGAAGCTTTCTTT.

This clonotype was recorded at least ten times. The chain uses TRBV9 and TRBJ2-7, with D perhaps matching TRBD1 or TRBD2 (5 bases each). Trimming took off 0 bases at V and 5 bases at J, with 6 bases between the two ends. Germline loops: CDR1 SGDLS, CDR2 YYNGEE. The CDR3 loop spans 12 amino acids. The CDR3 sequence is CASSVGGNEQYF. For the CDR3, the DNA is TGTGCCAGCAGCGTAGGGGGGAACGAGCAGTACTTC.

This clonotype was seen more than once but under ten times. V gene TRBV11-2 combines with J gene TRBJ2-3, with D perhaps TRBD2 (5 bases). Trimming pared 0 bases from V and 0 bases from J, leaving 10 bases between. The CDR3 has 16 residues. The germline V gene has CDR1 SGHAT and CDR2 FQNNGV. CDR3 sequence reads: CASSLDREESTDTQYF. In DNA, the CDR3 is TGTGCCAGCAGCTTAGATCGGGAAGAGAGCACAGATACGCAGTATTTT. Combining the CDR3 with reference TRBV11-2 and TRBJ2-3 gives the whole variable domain EAGVAQSPRYKIIEKRQSVAFWCNPISGHATLYWYQQILGQGPKLLIQFQNNGVVDDSQLPKDRFSAERLKGVDSTLKIQPAKLEDSAVYLCASSLDREESTDTQYFGPGTRLTVL.

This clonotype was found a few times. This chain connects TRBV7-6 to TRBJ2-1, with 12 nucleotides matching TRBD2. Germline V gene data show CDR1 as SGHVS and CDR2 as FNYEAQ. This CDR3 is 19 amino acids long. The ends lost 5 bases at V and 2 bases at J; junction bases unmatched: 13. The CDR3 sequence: CASSSGLAGLKGTYNEQFF. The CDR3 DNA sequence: TGTGCCAGCAGCAGCGGACTAGCGGGATTAAAGGGGACCTACAATGAGCAGTTCTTC.

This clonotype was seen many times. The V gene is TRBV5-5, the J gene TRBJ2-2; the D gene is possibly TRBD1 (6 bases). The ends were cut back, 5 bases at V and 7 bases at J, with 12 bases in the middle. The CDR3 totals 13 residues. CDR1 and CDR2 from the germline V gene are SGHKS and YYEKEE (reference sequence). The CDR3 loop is CASRRGYDGELFF. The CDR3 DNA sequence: TGTGCCAGCAGAAGGGGGTATGACGGGGAGCTGTTTTTT.

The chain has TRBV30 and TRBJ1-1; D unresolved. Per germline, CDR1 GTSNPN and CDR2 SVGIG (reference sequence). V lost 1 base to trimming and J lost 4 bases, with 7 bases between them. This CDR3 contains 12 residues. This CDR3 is CAWSDSGTEAFF. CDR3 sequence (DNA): TGTGCCTGGAGTGATTCGGGCACTGAAGCTTTCTTT.

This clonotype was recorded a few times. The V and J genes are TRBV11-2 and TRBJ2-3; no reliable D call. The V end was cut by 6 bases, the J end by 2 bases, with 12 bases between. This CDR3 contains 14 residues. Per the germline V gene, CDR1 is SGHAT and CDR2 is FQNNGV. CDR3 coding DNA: TGTGCCAGCAGGACCGTCGGCATCACAGATACGCAGTATTTT. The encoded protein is CASRTVGITDTQYF.

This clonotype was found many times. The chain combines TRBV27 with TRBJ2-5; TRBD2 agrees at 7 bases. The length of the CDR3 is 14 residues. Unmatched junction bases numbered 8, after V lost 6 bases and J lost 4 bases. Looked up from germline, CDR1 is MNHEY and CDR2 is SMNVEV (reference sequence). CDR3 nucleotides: TGTGCCAGCAGCAAGTATAGCGGGCCAGAGACCCAGTACTTC. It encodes CASSKYSGPETQYF.

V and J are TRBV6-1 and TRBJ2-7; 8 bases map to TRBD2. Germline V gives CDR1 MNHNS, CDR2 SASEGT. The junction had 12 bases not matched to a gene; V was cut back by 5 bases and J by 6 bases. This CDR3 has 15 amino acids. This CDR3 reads CASSPPRAGVGEQYF. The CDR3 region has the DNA TGTGCCAGCAGTCCTCCCCGAGCGGGAGTGGGCGAGCAGTACTTC.

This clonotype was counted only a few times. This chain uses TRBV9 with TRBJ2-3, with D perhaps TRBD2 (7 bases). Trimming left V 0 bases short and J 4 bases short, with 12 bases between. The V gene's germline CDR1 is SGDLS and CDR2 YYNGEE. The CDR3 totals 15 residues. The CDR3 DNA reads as TGTGCCAGCAGCGTAGGGGGGGGCATGGCAGATACGCAGTATTTT. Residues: CASSVGGGMADTQYF.

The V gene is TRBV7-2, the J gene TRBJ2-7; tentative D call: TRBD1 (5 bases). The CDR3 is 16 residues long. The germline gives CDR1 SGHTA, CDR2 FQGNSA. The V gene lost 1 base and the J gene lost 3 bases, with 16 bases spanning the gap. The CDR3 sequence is CASSLVAWGRVYEQYF. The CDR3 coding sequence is TGTGCCAGCAGCTTAGTCGCCTGGGGCAGGGTCTACGAGCAGTACTTC. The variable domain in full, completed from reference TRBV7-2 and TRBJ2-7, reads GAGVSQSPSNKVTEKGKDVELRCDPISGHTALYWYRQSLGQGLEFLIYFQGNSAPDKSGLPSDRFSAERTGGSVSTLTIQRTQQEDSAVYLCASSLVAWGRVYEQYFGPGTRLTVT.

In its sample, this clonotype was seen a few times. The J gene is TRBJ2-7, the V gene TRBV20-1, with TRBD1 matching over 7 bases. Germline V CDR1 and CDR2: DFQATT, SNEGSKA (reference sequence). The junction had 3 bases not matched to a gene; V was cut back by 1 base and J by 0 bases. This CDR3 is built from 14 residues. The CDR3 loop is CSARGDSNSYEQYF. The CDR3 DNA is TGCAGTGCTAGAGGGGACAGCAACTCCTACGAGCAGTACTTC.

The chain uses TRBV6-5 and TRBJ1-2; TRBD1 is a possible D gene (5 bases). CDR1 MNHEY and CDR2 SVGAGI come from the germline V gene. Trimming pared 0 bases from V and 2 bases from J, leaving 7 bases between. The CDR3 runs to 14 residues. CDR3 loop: CASSYSGANYGYTF. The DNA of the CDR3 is TGTGCCAGCAGTTACTCCGGGGCGAACTATGGCTACACCTTC.

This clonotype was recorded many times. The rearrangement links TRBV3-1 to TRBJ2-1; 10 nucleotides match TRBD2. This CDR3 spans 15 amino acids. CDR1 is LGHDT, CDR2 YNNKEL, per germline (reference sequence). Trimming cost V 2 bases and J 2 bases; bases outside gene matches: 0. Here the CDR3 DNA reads TGTGCCAGCAGCCAAACTAGCGGGGCCTACAATGAGCAGTTCTTC. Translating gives CASSQTSGAYNEQFF.

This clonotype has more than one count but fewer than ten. The CDR3 sequence: CASSLDSSGSSYNSPLHF. DNA for the CDR3: TGTGCCAGCAGCTTGGATAGTTCAGGGAGCTCCTATAATTCACCCCTCCACTTT. This chain uses TRBV5-6 with TRBJ1-6; D may be TRBD1 (5 bases). Germline V lookup: CDR1 SGHDT, CDR2 YYEEEE. Trimming left V 0 bases short and J 0 bases short, with 13 bases between. The CDR3 contains 18 residues.

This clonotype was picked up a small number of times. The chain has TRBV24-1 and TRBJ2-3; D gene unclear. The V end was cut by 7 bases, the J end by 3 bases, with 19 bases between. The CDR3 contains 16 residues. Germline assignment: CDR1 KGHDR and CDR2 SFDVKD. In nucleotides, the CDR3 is TGTGCCACCAGCTTTTCATCAGACTTAAGGACAGATACGCAGTATTTT. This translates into CATSFSSDLRTDTQYF.

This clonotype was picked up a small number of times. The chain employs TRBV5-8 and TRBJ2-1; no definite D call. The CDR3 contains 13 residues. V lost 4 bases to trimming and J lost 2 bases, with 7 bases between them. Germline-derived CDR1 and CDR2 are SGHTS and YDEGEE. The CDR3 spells CASSPRPYNEQFF. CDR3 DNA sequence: TGTGCCAGCAGCCCAAGACCCTACAATGAGCAGTTCTTC. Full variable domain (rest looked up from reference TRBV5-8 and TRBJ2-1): EAGVTQSPTHLIKTRGQQATLRCSPISGHTSVYWYQQALGLGLQFLLWYDEGEERNRGNFPPRFSGRQFPNYSSELNVNALELEDSALYLCASSPRPYNEQFFGPGTRLTVL.